A single sample is the source of the 3 T cell receptor beta chains below, sequenced in a study of T cell responses to AZD1222 COVID-19 vaccine. Measured with immunoSEQ multiplex PCR; TCRdb has only the in-frame clones, and not every one. The sample shows just under 75,000 clones, roughly 80% of them seen only once. The specimen was peripheral blood, collected 28 days after the second AZD1222 dose. The receptors stem from an adult who received the AZD1222 COVID-19 vaccine.

The gene calls are TRBV2 and TRBJ2-7; 9 bases line up with TRBD2. CDR1 is SNHLY and CDR2 is FYNNEI in the germline V gene. Trimming cost V 3 bases and J 0 bases; bases outside gene matches: 15. This CDR3 comprises 19 residues. CDR3 loop: CASSETRGLAIKSSYEQYF. CDR3 nucleotides: TGTGCCAGCAGTGAGACTAGGGGACTAGCAATTAAGAGCTCCTACGAGCAGTACTTC.

In DNA, the CDR3 is TGTGCCATTTCACCAGGGGACGGACCTGGGGATCAGCCCCAGCATTTT. It codes for CAISPGDGPGDQPQHF. The chain is built from TRBV19 and TRBJ1-5, with a weak D call TRBD1 (6 bases). V was trimmed by 10 bases and J by 5 bases, leaving 24 bases between them. The CDR3 contains 16 residues. CDR1 and CDR2 (germline): LNHDA, SQIVND (reference sequence). The full variable domain, in which reference TRBV19 and TRBJ1-5 provide the parts outside the CDR3, is DGGITQSPKYLFRKEGQNVTLSCEQNLNHDAMYWYRQDPGQGLRLIYYSQIVNDFQKGDIAEGYSVSREKKESFPLTVTSAQKNPTAFYLCAISPGDGPGDQPQHFGDGTRLSIL.

V usage is TRBV2 and J usage is TRBJ2-3, with TRBD2 matching over 8 bases. Germline V gives CDR1 SNHLY, CDR2 FYNNEI. J gave up 0 bases and V 4 bases, and 9 bases lay outside the gene matches. The CDR3 runs to 17 residues. CDR3 residues: CASSGVAGRSSTDTQYF. CDR3 sequence (DNA): TGTGCCAGCAGTGGTGTAGCGGGGCGTTCTAGCACAGATACGCAGTATTTT.